Here is one T cell receptor beta chain with its context. Its antigen specificity is not known. Base-call qualities are not available, and no considerably larger clone is one nucleotide away. Trimming costs V 2 bases and J 5 bases, and their ends lie 6 bases apart. The CDR3 covers 12 residues, taking in both the cysteine and the phenylalanine. Just CDR3 DNA is preserved here, 36 bases in frame from base 1. The sample's time point label is to be understood as: individuals recovered from natural SARS-CoV-2 infection. TCRbeta CDR3 regions were sequenced with the immunoSEQ Assay. After extraction, genomic DNA underwent amplification by bias-controlled multiplex PCR, followed by high-throughput sequencing. For the original study's pipeline: To quantify the absolute abundance of every unique TCRbeta CDR3 region, sequences were collapsed and filtered. T cell fraction was estimated by normalizing TCRbeta template counts to usable DNA, with usable DNA measured through amplification of reference genes found in all nucleated cells. Repertoire TCRs were annotated as SARS-CoV-2-specific when V gene, CDR3 amino acid sequence and J gene were exactly matched to a known reactive TCR set. MIRA supplied the reference SARS-CoV-2 TCR set, which was filtered for enrichment in COVID-19-positive ImmuneCODE repertoires so that public or cross-reactive TCRs were removed. Using the MIRA antigens, annotated TCRs were further analysed by specific ORF or by position within an ORF. Depth was the summed frequency of annotated unique rearrangements, while breadth was defined as annotated unique rearrangements over total unique productive rearrangements. Two-sided Wilcoxon rank-sum tests were used to compare TCR breadth between groups. The table was pulled from immuneACCESS by TCRdb, which kept in-frame rearrangements only. Such tables lose some clones; where checked, under half of the loss comes from unresolved V genes, and the rest has no known cause. V and J calls plus clone size are reproduced from that table; the DNA served to infer D and trimming. The sample table contains around 7,300 clones; only one count was recorded for 84% of them. The top ten clonotypes cover 25% to 35% of the sample.

This sample stems from a study of Ad26.COV2.S vaccination and SARS-CoV-2 variants (dated by TCRdb to the early 2020s). Context from the whole study: The specificity and breadth of SARS-CoV-2-reactive T cell receptors after Ad26.COV2.S vaccination were assessed by TCRbeta repertoire sequencing. The TCR-sequenced set comprised around 32 samples: roughly 19 Ad26.COV2.S vaccine recipients, 5 placebo recipients and 8 SARS-CoV-2 convalescent individuals. What the study reported, not specific to this receptor: Spike-specific TCR breadth was higher in Ad26.COV2.S recipients than in placebo recipients (P = 0.0014). Non-spike TCR breadth was comparable between vaccine and placebo recipients, consistent with the vaccine containing only spike. The authors noted that the TCR breadth and depth analyses may have underestimated total T cell responses. After vaccination, substantial breadth of spike-specific CD8+ and CD4+ T cell responses was reported.

The source was peripheral blood, collected after recovery from COVID-19. The chain employs TRBV12-3 or TRBV12-4 and TRBJ1-2; the D gene cannot be resolved reliably. This sequence was found in a human donor who had recovered from COVID-19. The nucleotide sequence is TGTGCCAGCAGTTTACAGCTATATGGCTACACCTTC. It codes for CASSLQLYGYTF.